Listed below are T cell receptor beta chains from one sample, sequenced in a study of cytomegalovirus exposure and HLA in healthy donors. TCRdb keeps only in-frame clones here, not all; method: immunoSEQ multiplex PCR. Here the sample table reports approximately 100,000 clones. The source material was PBMCs. The receptors were sampled from a man aged 50-59 years in good health and CMV-seronegative. The CDR3 runs from the conserved cysteine through the conserved F or W. Each record gives: V gene, D gene, J gene, CDR3 DNA, CDR3 protein. The D gene is left open where the match is weak.

TRBV6-4	NA	TRBJ1-6	TGTGCCAGCAGTGCAGAAGGGAGGACACCCCTCCACTTT	CASSAEGRTPLHF
TRBV29-1	NA	TRBJ2-1	TGCAGCGTTCTCTCCTGGGAGGCCTTCTACAATGAGCAGTTCTTC	CSVLSWEAFYNEQFF
TRBV9	TRBD1	TRBJ2-1	TGTGCCAGCAGCGTAGGGGGACAGGGCTTGGAGCAGTTCTTC	CASSVGGQGLEQFF
TRBV5-6	NA	TRBJ1-1	TGTGCCAGCAGCCGAGGGGGTTGGGGCACTGAAGCTTTCTTT	CASSRGGWGTEAFF
TRBV9	TRBD1	TRBJ1-1	TGTGCCAGCAGCGAAAATCGCGAACAGGACAGGGGGGTAAACACTGAAGCTTTCTTT	CASSENREQDRGVNTEAFF
TRBV2	NA	TRBJ2-4	TGTGCCAGCAGCGACCGGACAGTCTCAGCCAAAAACATTCAGTACTTC	CASSDRTVSAKNIQYF
TRBV5-8	NA	TRBJ2-7	TGTGCCAGCAGCAAAAGACCGGGCTACGAGCAGTACTTC	CASSKRPGYEQYF
TRBV19	TRBD2	TRBJ2-5	TGTGCCAGTATGAGCGGGACCAGCCGAGGAGAGACCCAGTACTTC	CASMSGTSRGETQYF
TRBV19	NA	TRBJ1-3	TGTGCCAGTAGGCCTTGGGGGGAGTCTGGAAACACCATATATTTT	CASRPWGESGNTIYF
TRBV29-1	NA	TRBJ2-2	TGCAGCGGGGGTGAGGGGAACACCGGGGAGCTGTTTTTT	CSGGEGNTGELFF
TRBV6-1	NA	TRBJ2-6	TGTGCCAGCAGTGGGAGACAGGAGAGCTCTGGGGCCAACGTCCTGACTTTC	CASSGRQESSGANVLTF
TRBV7-9	NA	TRBJ1-2	TGTGCCAGCACCGGAGGGAATGGCTACACCTTC	CASTGGNGYTF
TRBV19	NA	TRBJ2-7	TGTGCCAGTAGTATTTGGCAAGAATTGAAGGGACGGGGGTGGTCCTACGAGCAGTACTTC	CASSIWQELKGRGWSYEQYF
TRBV6-5	NA	TRBJ1-1	TGTGCCAGCACCCCTCAGGGATTGAACACTGAAGCTTTCTTT	CASTPQGLNTEAFF
TRBV9	TRBD1	TRBJ1-4	TGTGCCAGCAGCGTAGATGGGACAGGAGGCGAAAAACTGTTTTTT	CASSVDGTGGEKLFF
TRBV6-6	NA	TRBJ2-5	TGTGCCAGCAGTTACGTACAAGAGACCCAGTACTTC	CASSYVQETQYF
TRBV4-2	TRBD1	TRBJ1-5	TGTGCCAGCAGTCCACGCAATTACAGGGGGCTGTTGATCCAGCCCCAGCATTTT	CASSPRNYRGLLIQPQHF
TRBV4-2	NA	TRBJ2-3	TGTGCCAGCAGCCAAGGTGGGAGTCCCGATACGCAGTATTTT	CASSQGGSPDTQYF
TRBV6-5	NA	TRBJ2-1	TGTGCCGTCCAAGGCGGGGGCTGGGACAATGAGCAGTTCTTC	CAVQGGGWDNEQFF
TRBV9	NA	TRBJ2-3	TGTGCCAGCAGCGTAGAACAGGGAGAGGGTACGCAGTATTTT	CASSVEQGEGTQYF
TRBV6-5	NA	TRBJ2-7	TGTGCCAGCGGTACAGCCTATGCCTACGAGCAGTACTTC	CASGTAYAYEQYF
TRBV6-5	TRBD1	TRBJ2-5	TGTGCCAGCAGTTACTCGTCAGCAGGGGGAGAGACCCAGTACTTC	CASSYSSAGGETQYF
TRBV29-1	NA	TRBJ2-3	TGCAGCGTTGTGTTTGAGGATACGCAGTATTTT	CSVVFEDTQYF
TRBV11-2	NA	TRBJ1-5	TGTGCCAGCAGCTTAGTTACAGGGCCCAATCAGCCCCAGCATTTT	CASSLVTGPNQPQHF
TRBV5-1	NA	TRBJ2-3	TGCGCCAGCAGCCCAGGACAAAGAACAGATACGCAGTATTTT	CASSPGQRTDTQYF
TRBV29-1	TRBD1	TRBJ1-2	TGCAGCGTTGCAAACACAGGGGGCAATCTCTATGGCTACACCTTC	CSVANTGGNLYGYTF
TRBV6-6	NA	TRBJ1-1	TGTGCCAGCAGTTTCCGAGCGAACACTGAAGCTTTCTTT	CASSFRANTEAFF
TRBV9	TRBD1	TRBJ1-1	TGTGCCAGCAGCACCACAGGGGGCGACTCTTTCTTT	CASSTTGGDSFF
TRBV29-1	NA	TRBJ2-7	TGCAGCGTTGAAGCCAGGGGGGACGACGAGCAGTACTTC	CSVEARGDDEQYF
TRBV25-1	NA	TRBJ1-2	TGTGCCAGCAGTGAACGGGGGGGCTATGGCTACACCTTC	CASSERGGYGYTF
TRBV7-9	TRBD1	TRBJ2-4	TGTGCCAGCAGCCCCGGGACAGGGCTAGCCAAAAACATTCAGTACTTC	CASSPGTGLAKNIQYF
TRBV5-5	NA	TRBJ1-3	TGTGCCAGCAGCACAATTGAGGGGGTTACTGGAAACACCATATATTTT	CASSTIEGVTGNTIYF
TRBV30	TRBD2	TRBJ2-7	TGTGCCTGGAGTCCCGGGGGCAGCGGGAGGCACTACGAGCAGTACTTC	CAWSPGGSGRHYEQYF
TRBV30	TRBD2	TRBJ2-3	TGTGCTAAGGAGGGCGGGAGTCAGGGTACGCAGTATTTT	CAKEGGSQGTQYF
TRBV29-1	NA	TRBJ2-1	TGCAGCGTTAGCGGTCTAACCTACAATGAGCAGTTCTTC	CSVSGLTYNEQFF
TRBV18	TRBD1	TRBJ1-1	TGTGCCAGCTCACCCGGGACAGGGGTTGGGACTGAAGCTTTCTTT	CASSPGTGVGTEAFF
TRBV29-1	NA	TRBJ2-1	TGCAGCGTTGAAGGGACACAGCTTACCTACAATGAGCAGTTCTTC	CSVEGTQLTYNEQFF
TRBV19	NA	TRBJ1-1	TGTGCCAGTAGTATTTCGGCAGGCAGCACTGAAGCTTTCTTT	CASSISAGSTEAFF
TRBV11-2	TRBD1	TRBJ1-5	TGTGCCAGCAGCTTAGGGTCGGACAGGGGAAATCAGCCCCAGCATTTT	CASSLGSDRGNQPQHF
TRBV7-8	NA	TRBJ2-2	TGTGCCAGCAGCCTCCGGCGGATCATCACCGGGGAGCTGTTTTTT	CASSLRRIITGELFF
TRBV4-3	TRBD1	TRBJ1-4	TGCGCCAGCAGCCAATTCGGGACAGGGGGAGTCGGGGCGGAAAAACTGTTTTTT	CASSQFGTGGVGAEKLFF
TRBV18	TRBD1	TRBJ1-1	TGTGCCAGCACGGAGGGACAGGGAGAGACCACTGAAGCTTTCTTT	CASTEGQGETTEAFF
TRBV6-5	TRBD1	TRBJ2-7	TGTGCCAGCAAAAAGACAGGGACATCCTACGAGCAGTACTTC	CASKKTGTSYEQYF
TRBV14	NA	TRBJ2-2	TGTGCCAGCAGCCTCGACTCGCGCACCGGGGAGCTGTTTTTT	CASSLDSRTGELFF
TRBV19	NA	TRBJ1-6	TGTGCCAGTAGTATAGAGAGGACATCGACCTATAATTCACCCCTCCACTTT	CASSIERTSTYNSPLHF
TRBV7-2	TRBD1	TRBJ2-2	TGTGCCAGCAGCCGAGGGACAGATAGGGAGCTGTTTTTT	CASSRGTDRELFF
TRBV29-1	TRBD1	TRBJ1-1	TGCAGCGTTAACGGACAGGCAGACCTGCGGACTGAAGCTTTCTTT	CSVNGQADLRTEAFF
TRBV25-1	NA	TRBJ1-1	TGTGCCAGCAGTGAATATCTGGTCCCGGGCACTGAAGCTTTCTTT	CASSEYLVPGTEAFF
TRBV7-2	TRBD2	TRBJ2-7	TGTGCCAGCCTTGAGAAAACTAGCGACACCTACGAGCAGTACTTC	CASLEKTSDTYEQYF
TRBV7-9	TRBD2	TRBJ2-1	TGTGCCAGCAGCTTACTCATAGCGGGAGGCCCCTCGTACTACAATGAGCAGTTCTTC	CASSLLIAGGPSYYNEQFF
TRBV4-3	NA	TRBJ1-4	TGCGCCAGCAGCCAAGGGAGGAATAATGAAAAACTGTTTTTT	CASSQGRNNEKLFF
TRBV18	NA	TRBJ2-1	TGTGCCAGCTCACCACAGGGGCCCGGCTCCTACAATGAGCAGTTCTTC	CASSPQGPGSYNEQFF
TRBV7-9	NA	TRBJ1-5	TGTGCCAGCAGCCCTGGGCAGTTTCAGCCCCAGCATTTT	CASSPGQFQPQHF